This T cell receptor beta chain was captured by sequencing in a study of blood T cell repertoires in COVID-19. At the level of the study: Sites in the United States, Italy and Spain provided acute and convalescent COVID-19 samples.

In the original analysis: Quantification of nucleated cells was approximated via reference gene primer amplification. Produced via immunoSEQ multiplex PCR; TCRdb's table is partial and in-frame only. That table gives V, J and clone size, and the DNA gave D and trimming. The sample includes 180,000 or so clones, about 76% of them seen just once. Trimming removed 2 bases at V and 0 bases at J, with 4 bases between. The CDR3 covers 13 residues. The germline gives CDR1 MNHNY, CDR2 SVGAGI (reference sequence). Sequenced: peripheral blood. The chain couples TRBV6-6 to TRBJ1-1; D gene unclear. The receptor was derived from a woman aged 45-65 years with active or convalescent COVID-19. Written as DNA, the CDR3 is TGTGCCAGCAGTTACGTCATGAACACTGAAGCTTTCTTT. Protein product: CASSYVMNTEAFF.